These T cell receptor beta chains were read from a single sample in a study of cytomegalovirus exposure and HLA in healthy donors. The data were produced by immunoSEQ multiplex PCR, yet TCRdb's version contains in-frame clones alone and is incomplete. The table includes roughly 140,000 clones, 55% to 80% detected once. Material for sequencing was PBMCs. Receptors originate from a human donor in good health. The CDR3 runs from the conserved cysteine through the conserved F or W. A D gene is named only where the DNA matches it firmly. Only part of the rows carry a size: once, few, many, or a class if the clone is expanded.

j_call: TRBJ2-4; d_call: TRBD2; cdr3_length: 16; clone_size: few; v_call: TRBV2; cdr3_aa: CASRVGLAAGKNIQYF; cdr3_nt: TGTGCCAGCAGGGTAGGGCTAGCGGCAGGCAAAAACATTCAGTACTTC
j_call: TRBJ1-1; d_call: TRBD1; cdr3_length: 14; clone_size: NA; v_call: TRBV19; cdr3_aa: CASSYGQGNTEAFF; cdr3_nt: TGTGCCAGTAGCTACGGACAGGGGAACACTGAAGCTTTCTTT
j_call: TRBJ1-6; d_call: NA; cdr3_length: 13; clone_size: NA; v_call: TRBV2; cdr3_aa: CASTIRGDSPLHF; cdr3_nt: TGTGCCAGCACCATCCGGGGAGACTCACCCCTCCACTTT
j_call: TRBJ2-1; d_call: NA; cdr3_length: 15; clone_size: NA; v_call: TRBV6-1; cdr3_aa: CASSPSALDYNEQFF; cdr3_nt: TGTGCCAGCAGCCCAAGTGCACTAGACTACAATGAGCAGTTCTTC
j_call: TRBJ2-7; d_call: NA; cdr3_length: 14; clone_size: NA; v_call: TRBV4-1; cdr3_aa: CASSQDQGSYEQYF; cdr3_nt: TGCGCCAGCAGCCAAGATCAGGGTTCCTACGAGCAGTACTTC
j_call: TRBJ2-1; d_call: NA; cdr3_length: 11; clone_size: NA; v_call: TRBV9; cdr3_aa: CASSGVVGQFF; cdr3_nt: TGTGCCAGCAGCGGAGTAGTCGGGCAGTTCTTC
j_call: TRBJ2-3; d_call: TRBD2; cdr3_length: 18; clone_size: NA; v_call: TRBV4-2; cdr3_aa: CASSPGLAGGPGTDTQYF; cdr3_nt: TGTGCCAGCAGCCCCGGACTAGCGGGAGGGCCTGGCACAGATACGCAGTATTTT
j_call: TRBJ1-6; d_call: TRBD1; cdr3_length: 15; clone_size: NA; v_call: TRBV14; cdr3_aa: CASRRRGQGYSPLHF; cdr3_nt: TGTGCCAGCAGACGAAGGGGGCAGGGCTATTCACCCCTCCACTTT
j_call: TRBJ1-1; d_call: NA; cdr3_length: 14; clone_size: NA; v_call: TRBV5-4; cdr3_aa: CASSLSSMNTEAFF; cdr3_nt: TGTGCCAGCAGCTTGTCCAGTATGAACACTGAAGCTTTCTTT
j_call: TRBJ1-3; d_call: NA; cdr3_length: 13; clone_size: NA; v_call: TRBV19; cdr3_aa: CASQGFAGNTIYF; cdr3_nt: TGTGCCAGCCAGGGTTTTGCTGGAAACACCATATATTTT
j_call: TRBJ2-5; d_call: TRBD2; cdr3_length: 13; clone_size: few; v_call: TRBV2; cdr3_aa: CATLLAGEETQYF; cdr3_nt: TGTGCCACCCTCCTAGCGGGGGAGGAAACCCAGTACTTC
j_call: TRBJ2-1; d_call: NA; cdr3_length: 14; clone_size: NA; v_call: TRBV5-4; cdr3_aa: CASSSDAGGNEQFF; cdr3_nt: TGTGCCAGCAGCTCGGACGCGGGTGGCAATGAGCAGTTCTTC
j_call: TRBJ1-1; d_call: NA; cdr3_length: 14; clone_size: NA; v_call: TRBV11-2; cdr3_aa: CASSSSGQFAEAFF; cdr3_nt: TGTGCCAGCAGCAGCAGCGGACAGTTCGCTGAAGCTTTCTTT
j_call: TRBJ1-2; d_call: NA; cdr3_length: 15; clone_size: NA; v_call: TRBV9; cdr3_aa: CASSVARTVRGGYTF; cdr3_nt: TGTGCCAGCAGCGTAGCCCGGACAGTTAGGGGTGGCTACACCTTC
j_call: TRBJ1-2; d_call: NA; cdr3_length: 13; clone_size: NA; v_call: TRBV10-3; cdr3_aa: CAISPGASHGYTF; cdr3_nt: TGTGCCATCAGTCCAGGGGCGTCACATGGCTACACCTTC
j_call: TRBJ1-2; d_call: TRBD1; cdr3_length: 16; clone_size: NA; v_call: TRBV4-1; cdr3_aa: CASSQDPSTGGYGYTF; cdr3_nt: TGCGCCAGCAGCCAAGATCCCTCAACAGGGGGCTATGGCTACACCTTC
j_call: TRBJ1-5; d_call: NA; cdr3_length: 15; clone_size: NA; v_call: TRBV6-4; cdr3_aa: CASTLRRGGNQPQHF; cdr3_nt: TGTGCCAGCACCTTGAGGAGGGGGGGAAATCAGCCCCAGCATTTT
j_call: TRBJ2-1; d_call: NA; cdr3_length: 14; clone_size: few; v_call: TRBV4-1; cdr3_aa: CASSRDSRLDEQFF; cdr3_nt: TGCGCCAGCAGCCGGGACTCCAGGTTGGATGAGCAGTTCTTC
j_call: TRBJ1-1; d_call: NA; cdr3_length: 12; clone_size: few; v_call: TRBV14; cdr3_aa: CASSQEGGEAFF; cdr3_nt: TGTGCCAGCAGCCAAGAAGGCGGAGAAGCTTTCTTT
j_call: TRBJ2-7; d_call: TRBD1; cdr3_length: 15; clone_size: NA; v_call: TRBV4-1; cdr3_aa: CASSQAGTGTYEQYF; cdr3_nt: TGCGCCAGCAGCCAAGCCGGGACAGGGACTTACGAGCAGTACTTC
j_call: TRBJ1-2; d_call: NA; cdr3_length: 14; clone_size: NA; v_call: TRBV5-6; cdr3_aa: CASSPRGRIYGYTF; cdr3_nt: TGTGCCAGCAGCCCCAGGGGACGGATATATGGCTACACCTTC
j_call: TRBJ1-2; d_call: NA; cdr3_length: 11; clone_size: few; v_call: TRBV4-1; cdr3_aa: CASSQVGGYTF; cdr3_nt: TGCGCCAGCAGCCAAGTCGGTGGCTACACCTTC
j_call: TRBJ2-7; d_call: NA; cdr3_length: 15; clone_size: NA; v_call: TRBV11-3; cdr3_aa: CASSPFGRRSYEQYF; cdr3_nt: TGTGCCAGCAGCCCATTCGGTAGGAGATCTTACGAGCAGTACTTC
j_call: TRBJ2-3; d_call: NA; cdr3_length: 15; clone_size: NA; v_call: TRBV18; cdr3_aa: CASSPTGQGTDTQYF; cdr3_nt: TGTGCCAGCTCCCCGACAGGCCAAGGGACAGATACGCAGTATTTT
j_call: TRBJ1-6; d_call: NA; cdr3_length: 13; clone_size: NA; v_call: TRBV6-5; cdr3_aa: CASARQDNSPLHF; cdr3_nt: TGTGCCAGCGCCCGACAGGACAATTCACCCCTCCACTTT
j_call: TRBJ2-7; d_call: NA; cdr3_length: 12; clone_size: NA; v_call: TRBV5-6; cdr3_aa: CASSLSRYEQYF; cdr3_nt: TGTGCCAGCAGCTTATCCCGTTACGAGCAGTACTTC
j_call: TRBJ2-1; d_call: NA; cdr3_length: 15; clone_size: NA; v_call: TRBV7-9; cdr3_aa: CASSLLLISRNEQFF; cdr3_nt: TGTGCCAGCAGCTTATTGTTGATCTCGCGAAATGAGCAGTTCTTC
j_call: TRBJ2-5; d_call: NA; cdr3_length: 16; clone_size: once; v_call: TRBV19; cdr3_aa: CASSTPTAANQETQYF; cdr3_nt: TGTGCCAGTAGTACCCCGACAGCAGCCAACCAAGAGACCCAGTACTTC
j_call: TRBJ1-1; d_call: TRBD1; cdr3_length: 15; clone_size: NA; v_call: TRBV7-9; cdr3_aa: CASSSPTGRSAEAFF; cdr3_nt: TGTGCCAGCAGCTCGCCGACAGGGAGAAGCGCTGAAGCTTTCTTT
j_call: TRBJ1-2; d_call: TRBD1; cdr3_length: 16; clone_size: NA; v_call: TRBV27; cdr3_aa: CASSSGGRLDNYGYTF; cdr3_nt: TGTGCCAGCAGCTCAGGGGGCCGACTCGATAACTATGGCTACACCTTC
j_call: TRBJ2-7; d_call: TRBD1; cdr3_length: 15; clone_size: NA; v_call: TRBV5-6; cdr3_aa: CASSLEGQGAYEQYF; cdr3_nt: TGTGCCAGCAGCTTGGAGGGACAGGGGGCTTACGAGCAGTACTTC
j_call: TRBJ2-7; d_call: NA; cdr3_length: 15; clone_size: NA; v_call: TRBV4-1; cdr3_aa: CASSQGRAGPYEQYF; cdr3_nt: TGCGCCAGCAGCCAAGGTCGGGCGGGACCATACGAGCAGTACTTC
j_call: TRBJ2-7; d_call: NA; cdr3_length: 15; clone_size: NA; v_call: TRBV10-2; cdr3_aa: CASSELGGRASEQYF; cdr3_nt: TGCGCCAGCAGTGAGCTAGGGGGAAGGGCGTCCGAGCAGTACTTC
j_call: TRBJ2-7; d_call: NA; cdr3_length: 14; clone_size: few; v_call: TRBV5-6; cdr3_aa: CASSVDYRGYEQYF; cdr3_nt: TGTGCCAGCAGCGTAGACTATAGAGGCTACGAGCAGTACTTC
j_call: TRBJ1-1; d_call: TRBD1; cdr3_length: 14; clone_size: few; v_call: TRBV19; cdr3_aa: CASTTPRGPPEAFF; cdr3_nt: TGTGCCAGTACCACCCCGAGGGGGCCGCCTGAAGCTTTCTTT
j_call: TRBJ1-1; d_call: NA; cdr3_length: 14; clone_size: NA; v_call: TRBV4-1; cdr3_aa: CASSQGGGGTEAFF; cdr3_nt: TGCGCCAGCAGCCAAGGAGGGGGGGGCACTGAAGCTTTCTTT
j_call: TRBJ2-2; d_call: TRBD2; cdr3_length: 13; clone_size: NA; v_call: TRBV2; cdr3_aa: CASRRLATGELFF; cdr3_nt: TGTGCCAGCAGGAGACTAGCCACCGGGGAGCTGTTTTTT
j_call: TRBJ2-7; d_call: TRBD2; cdr3_length: 15; clone_size: NA; v_call: TRBV5-4; cdr3_aa: CASSLGAGGSYEQYF; cdr3_nt: TGTGCCAGCAGCCTAGGGGCGGGAGGGTCCTACGAGCAGTACTTC
j_call: TRBJ2-2; d_call: TRBD1; cdr3_length: 14; clone_size: NA; v_call: TRBV29-1; cdr3_aa: CSVLTGVNTGELFF; cdr3_nt: TGCAGCGTTTTGACAGGGGTCAACACCGGGGAGCTGTTTTTT
j_call: TRBJ1-1; d_call: NA; cdr3_length: 11; clone_size: few; v_call: TRBV30; cdr3_aa: CAWSNQREAFF; cdr3_nt: TGTGCCTGGAGCAACCAGCGTGAAGCTTTCTTT